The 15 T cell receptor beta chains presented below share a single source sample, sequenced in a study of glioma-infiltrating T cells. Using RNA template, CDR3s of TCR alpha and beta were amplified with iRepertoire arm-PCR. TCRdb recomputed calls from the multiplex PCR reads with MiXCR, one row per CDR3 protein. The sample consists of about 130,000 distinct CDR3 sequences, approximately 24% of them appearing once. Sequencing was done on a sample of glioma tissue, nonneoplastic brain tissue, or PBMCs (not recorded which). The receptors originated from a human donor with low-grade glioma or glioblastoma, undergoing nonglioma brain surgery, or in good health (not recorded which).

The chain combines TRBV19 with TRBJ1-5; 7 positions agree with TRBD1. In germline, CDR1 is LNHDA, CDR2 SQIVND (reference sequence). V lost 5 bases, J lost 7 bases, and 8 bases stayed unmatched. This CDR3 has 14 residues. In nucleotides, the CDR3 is TGTGCCAGTAGTGAAAGACAGGGACTACAGCCCCAGCATTTT. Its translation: CASSERQGLQPQHF.

CDR3 loop: CASSPTPRDLRGYTF. In DNA form, the CDR3 reads TGTGCCAGCAGCCCTACCCCGCGGGACCTAAGAGGCTACACCTTC. The chain combines TRBV3-1 with TRBJ1-2; tentatively, D is TRBD1 (5 bases). Germline CDR1 reads LGHDT; CDR2 reads YNNKEL (reference sequence). This CDR3 region has 15 residues. V was trimmed by 4 bases and J by 8 bases, leaving 20 bases between them. Combining the CDR3 with reference TRBV3-1 and TRBJ1-2 gives the whole variable domain DTAVSQTPKYLVTQMGNDKSIKCEQNLGHDTMYWYKQDSKKFLKIMFSYNNKELIINETVPNRFSPKSPDKAHLNLHINSLELGDSAVYFCASSPTPRDLRGYTFGSGTRLTVV.

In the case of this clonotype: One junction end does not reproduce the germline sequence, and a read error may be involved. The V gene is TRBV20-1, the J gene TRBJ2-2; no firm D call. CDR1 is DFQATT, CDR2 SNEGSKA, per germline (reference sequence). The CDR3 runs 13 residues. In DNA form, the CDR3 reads TGCAGTGCTCAACACGACAACACCGCGGAGCTGTTTTTT. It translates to CSAQHDNTAELFF.

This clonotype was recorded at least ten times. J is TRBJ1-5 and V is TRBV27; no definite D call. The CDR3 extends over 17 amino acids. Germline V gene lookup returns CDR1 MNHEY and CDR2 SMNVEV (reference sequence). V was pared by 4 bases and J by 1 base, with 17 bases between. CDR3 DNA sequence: TGTGCCAGCAGTTCCCCCGGGCCCTTGGGGAGCAATCAGCCCCAGCATTTT. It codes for CASSSPGPLGSNQPQHF.

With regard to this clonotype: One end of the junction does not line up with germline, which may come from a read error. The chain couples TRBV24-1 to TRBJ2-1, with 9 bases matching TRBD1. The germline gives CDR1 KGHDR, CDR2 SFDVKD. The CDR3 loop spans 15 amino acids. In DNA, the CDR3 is TGTGCCACCAGTCAACCCGGGACAGGGAGGAATGGGCAGTTCTTC. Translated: CATSQPGTGRNGQFF.

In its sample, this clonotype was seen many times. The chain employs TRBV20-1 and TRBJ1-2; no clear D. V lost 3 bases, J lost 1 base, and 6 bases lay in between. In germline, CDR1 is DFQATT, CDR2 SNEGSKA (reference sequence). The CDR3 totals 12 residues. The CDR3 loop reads CSARTSNYGYTF. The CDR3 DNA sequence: TGCAGTGCTAGGACCAGTAACTATGGCTACACCTTC.

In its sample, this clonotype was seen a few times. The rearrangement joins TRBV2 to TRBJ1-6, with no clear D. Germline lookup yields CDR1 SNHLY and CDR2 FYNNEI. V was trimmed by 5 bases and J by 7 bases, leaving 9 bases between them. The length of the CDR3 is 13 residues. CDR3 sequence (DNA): TGTGCCAGCAGTCTCGGCAGCAATTCACCCCTCCACTTT. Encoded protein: CASSLGSNSPLHF.

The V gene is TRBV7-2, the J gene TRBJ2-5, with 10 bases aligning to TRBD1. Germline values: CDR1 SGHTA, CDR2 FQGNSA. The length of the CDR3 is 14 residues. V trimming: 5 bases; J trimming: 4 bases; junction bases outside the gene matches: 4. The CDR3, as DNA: TGTGCCAGCAGCGACAGGGGGCGCCGAGAGACCCAGTACTTC. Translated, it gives CASSDRGRRETQYF.

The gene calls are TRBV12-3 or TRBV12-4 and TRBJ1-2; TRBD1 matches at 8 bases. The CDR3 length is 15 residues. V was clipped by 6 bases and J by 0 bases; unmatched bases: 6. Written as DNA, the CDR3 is TGTGCCAGCAGAACAGGGGGTGGCTCTAACTATGGCTACACCTTC. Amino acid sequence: CASRTGGGSNYGYTF.

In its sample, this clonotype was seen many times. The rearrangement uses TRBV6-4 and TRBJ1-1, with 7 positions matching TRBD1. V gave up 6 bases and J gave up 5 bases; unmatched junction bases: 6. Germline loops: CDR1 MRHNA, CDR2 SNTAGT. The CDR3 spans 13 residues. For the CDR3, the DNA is TGTGCCAGCAGCGAACAGGGGAAGACTGAAGCTTTCTTT. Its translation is CASSEQGKTEAFF.

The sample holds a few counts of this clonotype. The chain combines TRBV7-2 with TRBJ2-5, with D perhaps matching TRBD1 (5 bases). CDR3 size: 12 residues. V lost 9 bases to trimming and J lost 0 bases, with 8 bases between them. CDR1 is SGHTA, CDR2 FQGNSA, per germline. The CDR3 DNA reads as TGTGCCAGTCGACAGAACCAAGAGACCCAGTACTTC. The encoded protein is CASRQNQETQYF.

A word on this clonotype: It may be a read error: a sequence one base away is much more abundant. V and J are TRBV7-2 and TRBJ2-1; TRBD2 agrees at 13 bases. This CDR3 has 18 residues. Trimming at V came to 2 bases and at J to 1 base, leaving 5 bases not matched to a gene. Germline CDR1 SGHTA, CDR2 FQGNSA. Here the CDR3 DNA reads TGTGCCAGCAGCTTAAGGACTAGCGGGGGCAGATCCTACAATGAGCAGTTCTTC. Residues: CASSLRTSGGRSYNEQFF.

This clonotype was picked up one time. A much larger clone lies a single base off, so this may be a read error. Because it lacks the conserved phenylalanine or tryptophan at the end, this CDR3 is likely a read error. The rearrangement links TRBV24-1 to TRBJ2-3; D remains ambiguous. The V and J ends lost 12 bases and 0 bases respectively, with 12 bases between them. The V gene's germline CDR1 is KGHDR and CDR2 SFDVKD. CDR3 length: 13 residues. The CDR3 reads CAAEDRSTDTQYS. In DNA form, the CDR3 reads TGTGCCGCCGAAGACCGTAGCACAGATACGCAGTATTCT.

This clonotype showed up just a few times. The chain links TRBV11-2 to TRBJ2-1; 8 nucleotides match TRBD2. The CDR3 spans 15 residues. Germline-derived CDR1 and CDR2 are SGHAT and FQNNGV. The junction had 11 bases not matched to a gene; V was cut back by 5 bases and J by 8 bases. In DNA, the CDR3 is TGTGCCAGCAGCCCAGACCGGGGGGGTGAGGATGAGCAGTTCTTC. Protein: CASSPDRGGEDEQFF.

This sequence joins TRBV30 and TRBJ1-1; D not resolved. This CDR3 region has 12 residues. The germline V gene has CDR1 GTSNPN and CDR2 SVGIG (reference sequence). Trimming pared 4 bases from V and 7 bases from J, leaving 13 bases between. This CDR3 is CAWNPGSGEAFF. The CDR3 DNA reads TGTGCCTGGAACCCGGGGAGCGGTGAAGCTTTCTTT.